The next 31 T cell receptor beta chains were all read from a single sample in a study of blood T cells in healthy people across ages. A sample-barcoded 5' primer and a J-beta primer mix were used in a second PCR of roughly 7 to 11 cycles. TCRdb re-called the 5' RACE reads through MiXCR, storing one row per CDR3 protein. The table lists around 1,700,000 distinct CDR3 sequences, roughly 27% of them singletons, with over 7% in the top ten. The material sequenced was blood. The source of these receptors is a woman in her twenties or thirties in good health.

This clonotype was observed a handful of times. This chain links TRBV5-1 with TRBJ2-7, with TRBD2 as a possible D gene (7 bases). Germline V gene sequence: CDR1 SGHRS, CDR2 YFSETQ. Trimming stripped 4 bases from V and 0 bases from J, with 14 bases between. CDR3 length: 15 amino acids. The CDR3 DNA sequence: TGCGCCAGCAGCCGGGGAGGGGGGGCCTCCTACGAGCAGTACTTC. It translates to CASSRGGGASYEQYF. The full variable domain, rest sourced from reference TRBV5-1 and TRBJ2-7, is KAGVTQTPRYLIKTRGQQVTLSCSPISGHRSVSWYQQTPGQGLQFLFEYFSETQRNKGNFPGRFSGRQFSNSRSEMNVSTLELGDSALYLCASSRGGGASYEQYFGPGTRLTVT.

The J gene is TRBJ2-5, the V gene TRBV9, with 9 bases matching TRBD2. V shed 2 bases, J shed 5 bases, and the junction held 7 bases outside the gene matches. The CDR3 is 15 amino acids. Germline V lookup: CDR1 SGDLS, CDR2 YYNGEE. The CDR3 loop is CASSVAGGHRETQYF. The CDR3 DNA reads as TGTGCCAGCAGCGTGGCGGGGGGGCACCGTGAGACCCAGTACTTC.

This rearrangement joins TRBV6-5 to TRBJ1-3; 9 positions match TRBD1. This CDR3 is built from 20 residues. V lost 2 bases and J lost 2; bases outside the gene matches: 16. Germline CDR1 reads MNHEY; CDR2 reads SVGAGI. The CDR3 nucleotides are TGTGCCAGCAGTTACGGGGCCGCCGACAGGGGGTCTCTTCCTGGAAACACCATATATTTT. It codes for CASSYGAADRGSLPGNTIYF.

This clonotype was seen at least ten times. The V gene is TRBV9, the J gene TRBJ2-7; the match to TRBD1 covers 7 bases. V was clipped by 4 bases and J by 6 bases; unmatched bases: 10. The CDR3 has 14 amino acids. Germline-derived CDR1 and CDR2 are SGDLS and YYNGEE. In DNA form, the CDR3 reads TGTGCCAGCAGCCGAGGGACAGCAGCCGGCGAGCAGTACTTC. As protein: CASSRGTAAGEQYF.

The sample holds many counts of this clonotype. The chain carries TRBV28 and TRBJ2-7; D not resolved. V was pared by 8 bases and J by 0 bases, with 14 bases between. Germline V CDR1 and CDR2: MDHEN, SYDVKM. The CDR3 covers 14 residues. Written as DNA, the CDR3 is TGTGCCAGCGGGTTACCGGGCTTCTCCTACGAGCAGTACTTC. It specifies CASGLPGFSYEQYF.

This chain connects TRBV20-1 to TRBJ1-5, with a weak D call TRBD1 (5 bases). Germline V gene data show CDR1 as DFQATT and CDR2 as SNEGSKA (reference sequence). The CDR3 spans 15 residues. V lost 6 bases to trimming and J lost 1 base, with 16 bases between them. The DNA for the CDR3 is TGCAGTGCCAGCGGAGGGGTGTTGAGCAATCAGCCCCAGCATTTT. Translated, it gives CSASGGVLSNQPQHF.

This clonotype has ten or more counts. The chain uses TRBV20-1 and TRBJ2-7; 11 bases match TRBD2. CDR3 length: 13 residues. Germline lookup yields CDR1 DFQATT and CDR2 SNEGSKA (reference sequence). Losses at the gene ends were 4 bases for V and 2 bases for J; bases not matched to a gene: 1. In DNA form, the CDR3 reads TGCAGTGCTACTAGCGGGGGGACCTACGAGCAGTACTTC. As protein: CSATSGGTYEQYF.

This clonotype has ten or more counts. The CDR3 here is CSAELAGAETQYF. The CDR3 DNA follows: TGCAGTGCAGAACTAGCGGGGGCGGAGACCCAGTACTTC. The chain combines TRBV20-1 with TRBJ2-5; 11 bases agree with TRBD2. The CDR3 has 13 residues. After removal of 6 bases from V and 5 bases from J, the junction contained 5 bases not matched to a gene. CDR1 and CDR2 (germline): DFQATT, SNEGSKA (reference sequence).

The chain links TRBV12-5 to TRBJ1-5; weak D call: TRBD1 (6 bases). Trimming left V 0 bases short and J 4 bases short, with 13 bases between. Germline V gene lookup returns CDR1 LGHNT and CDR2 FRNRAP. CDR3 length: 16 amino acids. The CDR3 coding sequence is TGTGCTAGTGGTTTGGTACTGGGGGGGCAGAATCAGCCCCAGCATTTT. Translation gives CASGLVLGGQNQPQHF.

The chain recombines TRBV2 with TRBJ2-7, with D possibly TRBD1 on 5 matching bases. Trimming pared 3 bases from V and 2 bases from J, leaving 14 bases between. CDR1 SNHLY and CDR2 FYNNEI come from the germline V gene. This CDR3 contains 15 residues. The CDR3 sequence: CASSDPGKDPYEQYF. The CDR3 DNA is TGTGCCAGCAGTGACCCAGGGAAGGACCCCTACGAGCAGTACTTC.

This chain connects TRBV5-1 to TRBJ1-2; the D gene is possibly TRBD1 (5 bases). Germline V gene data show CDR1 as SGHRS and CDR2 as YFSETQ. The CDR3 runs 15 residues. V was shortened by 0 bases and J by 6 bases, with 15 bases between the two germline ends. The CDR3 DNA reads TGCGCCAGCAGCTTGGCGGGACCCAGGGTCCATGGCTACACCTTC. It specifies CASSLAGPRVHGYTF.

The CDR3 DNA reads as TGTGCCAGCAGCCAAGTGGGCCCTCGGGGGGAGCAGTTCTTC. The encoded protein is CASSQVGPRGEQFF. This sequence joins TRBV3-1 and TRBJ2-1, with D possibly TRBD2 on 6 matching bases. The CDR3 is 14 amino acids. The V gene lost 1 base and the J gene lost 10 bases, with 14 bases spanning the gap. Germline V gene sequence: CDR1 LGHDT, CDR2 YNNKEL (reference sequence).

J is TRBJ1-6 and V is TRBV7-9; 8 bases map to TRBD1. V shed 5 bases, J shed 11 bases, and the junction held 8 bases outside the gene matches. This CDR3 is built from 14 residues. The germline gives CDR1 SEHNR, CDR2 FQNEAQ (reference sequence). CDR3 coding DNA: TGTGCCAGCAGCCAAAACAGGGGGAAGGCACCCCTCCACTTT. Its protein product is CASSQNRGKAPLHF.

The rearrangement joins TRBV5-6 to TRBJ2-3; D remains unclear. The V end was cut by 3 bases, the J end by 6 bases, with 17 bases between. Germline V lookup: CDR1 SGHDT, CDR2 YYEEEE. There are 15 residues in the CDR3. CDR3: CASSSGSYPGDTQYF. CDR3 DNA sequence: TGTGCCAGCAGCTCCGGGTCCTACCCCGGGGATACGCAGTATTTT.

The sample holds many counts of this clonotype. The chain recombines TRBV10-3 with TRBJ1-2; D is unclear. V lost 0 bases to trimming and J lost 7 bases, with 9 bases between them. This CDR3 has 13 residues. Germline V lookup: CDR1 ENHRY, CDR2 SYGVKD. The chain's CDR3 is CAISESQRSGYTF. The CDR3 DNA reads TGTGCCATCAGTGAGTCGCAAAGGAGTGGCTACACCTTC.

J is TRBJ2-2 and V is TRBV20-1; D is unresolved. The CDR3 length is 14 residues. Germline-derived CDR1 and CDR2 are DFQATT and SNEGSKA (reference sequence). Trimming took off 6 bases at V and 4 bases at J, with 15 bases between the two ends. CDR3 DNA sequence: TGCAGTGCCCGGAGCAGGACCGGCACCGGGGAGCTGTTTTTT. Its protein product is CSARSRTGTGELFF.

This clonotype was found a few times. The rearrangement joins TRBV20-1 to TRBJ1-2; TRBD1 is a possible D gene (6 bases). Trimming removed 1 base from V and 2 bases from J, with 14 bases in between. CDR1 and CDR2 (germline): DFQATT, SNEGSKA (reference sequence). The CDR3 is 15 residues long. Written as DNA, the CDR3 is TGCAGTGCTAGAGGATCGAAGGACAGAAACTATGGCTACACCTTC. It translates to CSARGSKDRNYGYTF.

The genes are TRBV20-1 and TRBJ1-2; TRBD1 matches at 7 bases. CDR3 length: 13 amino acids. Germline V gene sequence: CDR1 DFQATT, CDR2 SNEGSKA (reference sequence). The ends lost 6 bases at V and 4 bases at J; junction bases unmatched: 8. This CDR3 is CSAGRDSVYGYTF. The CDR3 region has the DNA TGCAGTGCGGGCAGGGACAGTGTCTATGGCTACACCTTC.

This chain connects TRBV7-2 to TRBJ1-1, with D tentatively TRBD1 (5 bases). Trimming took 2 bases from V and 2 from J, leaving 15 bases between them. The CDR3 covers 16 residues. Per the germline V gene, CDR1 is SGHTA and CDR2 is FQGNSA. The CDR3 loop is CASSLNQGRINTEAFF. The CDR3 DNA follows: TGTGCCAGCAGCTTAAACCAGGGTAGGATCAACACTGAAGCTTTCTTT.

This clonotype was seen more than once but under ten times. This chain links TRBV28 with TRBJ2-7; 10 positions agree with TRBD1. The V and J ends lost 5 bases and 6 bases, in that order; junction bases with no gene match: 4. Germline-derived CDR1 and CDR2 are MDHEN and SYDVKM. The CDR3 loop spans 13 amino acids. As DNA, the CDR3 is TGTGCCAGCAGTCCAGGGACAGGGGCCGAGCAGTACTTC. As protein: CASSPGTGAEQYF.

This clonotype was observed at least ten times. This chain uses TRBV7-2 with TRBJ2-3; D is ambiguous. The CDR3 sequence is 14 residues long. From germline, CDR1 is SGHTA and CDR2 FQGNSA. V lost 2 bases, J lost 2 bases, and 8 bases lay in between. The CDR3 sequence is CASSLLPSTDTQYF. CDR3 nucleotide sequence: TGTGCCAGCAGCTTACTCCCTTCCACAGATACGCAGTATTTT.

This clonotype was seen at least ten times. This chain joins TRBV29-1 and TRBJ2-7; maybe TRBD2 (6 bases). In germline, CDR1 is SQVTM, CDR2 ANQGSEA. This CDR3 has 13 amino acids. V was cut by 2 bases and J by 0 bases, with 8 bases left in between. The CDR3 protein is CSVESGLSYEQYF. The DNA for the CDR3 is TGCAGCGTTGAATCGGGACTCTCCTACGAGCAGTACTTC.

The chain links TRBV9 to TRBJ2-3; 9 bases fit TRBD2. The germline V gene has CDR1 SGDLS and CDR2 YYNGEE. V lost 3 bases, J lost 1 base, and 6 bases stayed unmatched. The CDR3 spans 16 residues. The CDR3 region is CASSEDRLAGTDTQYF. DNA for the CDR3: TGTGCCAGCAGCGAGGACCGACTAGCGGGCACAGATACGCAGTATTTT.

The table lists this clonotype with a few counts. This rearrangement joins TRBV6-2 or TRBV6-3 to TRBJ2-7; 14 bases are a match to TRBD2. Losses at the gene ends were 7 bases for V and 4 bases for J; bases not matched to a gene: 6. Germline V lookup: CDR1 MNHEY, CDR2 SVGEGT. This CDR3 is built from 15 residues. The CDR3 reads CASTETSGRAYEQYF. As DNA, the CDR3 is TGTGCCAGCACCGAGACTAGCGGGAGGGCGTACGAGCAGTACTTC.

The sample holds many counts of this clonotype. The V call is TRBV28, the J call TRBJ2-7; D is ambiguous. The CDR3 has 14 amino acids. V was cut by 4 bases and J by 2 bases, with 12 bases left in between. Germline V lookup: CDR1 MDHEN, CDR2 SYDVKM. The CDR3 coding sequence is TGTGCCAGCAGTTCCCGACAACCTCCCTACGAGCAGTACTTC. As protein: CASSSRQPPYEQYF.

Comments on this clonotype: The junction departs from germline at one end; a sequencing error may be responsible. The chain has TRBV11-2 and TRBJ2-2, with 8 bases identical to TRBD2. The CDR3 length is 16 residues. Germline CDR1 is SGHAT and CDR2 is FQNNGV. CDR3 sequence reads: CASSPPSGRSTGERFF. CDR3 in DNA: TGTGCCAGCAGCCCCCCCAGCGGGAGAAGCACCGGGGAGCGGTTTTTT. Variable domain in full (rest from reference TRBV11-2 and TRBJ2-2): EAGVAQSPRYKIIEKRQSVAFWCNPISGHATLYWYQQILGQGPKLLIQFQNNGVVDDSQLPKDRFSAERLKGVDSTLKIQPAKLEDSAVYLCASSPPSGRSTGERFFGEGSRLTVL.

Concerning this clonotype itself: Given a much more abundant clone one base away, this may be a read error. The rearrangement joins TRBV29-1 to TRBJ2-1; unclear D gene. This CDR3 contains 11 residues. CDR1 is SQVTM and CDR2 is ANQGSEA in the germline V gene. The CDR3 protein is CSVWTLNERFF. DNA of the CDR3: TGCAGCGTCTGGACCCTCAATGAGCGGTTCTTC.

In regard to this clonotype: Since the CDR3 does not end with the conserved phenylalanine or tryptophan, this likely comes from a read error. The chain carries TRBV28 and TRBJ1-5, with D maybe TRBD1 (5 bases). The CDR3 consists of 16 residues. V lost 1 base to trimming and J lost 0 bases, with 10 bases between them. Germline values: CDR1 MDHEN, CDR2 SYDVKM. The CDR3 here is CASSLYRRGSNQPQHC. In DNA, the CDR3 is TGTGCCAGCAGTTTATATCGGAGGGGTAGCAATCAGCCCCAGCATTGT.

In the case of this clonotype: This may be a read error: a much more frequent sequence differs by one nucleotide. The chain uses TRBV29-1 and TRBJ2-1; TRBD2 matches 13 bases. The CDR3 covers 13 residues. Trimming at V came to 4 bases and at J to 7 bases, leaving 1 base not matched to a gene. Germline CDR1 is SQVTM and CDR2 is ANQGSEA. CDR3 residues: CSVGTSGSNEQFF. CDR3 coding DNA: TGCAGCGTTGGGACTAGCGGGAGTAATGAGCAGTTCTTC.

The V and J genes are TRBV7-8 and TRBJ1-3; a weak D match, TRBD1 (6 bases). The CDR3 has 16 amino acids. The V end lost 10 bases, the J end lost 2 bases, and 21 bases lay between the germline ends. CDR1 is SGHVS, CDR2 FQNEAQ, per germline. CDR3 protein: CATESHPGTTGNTIYF. CDR3 nucleotides: TGTGCCACCGAGTCCCATCCGGGGACAACTGGAAACACCATATATTTT.

Regarding this clonotype: A much larger clone lies one base from this, so it may be a read error. The rearrangement uses TRBV29-1 and TRBJ1-2; 7 bases map to TRBD1. CDR3 size: 11 residues. CDR1 is SQVTM, CDR2 ANQGSEA, per germline. CDR3: CSVGRGHGCTF. The CDR3 DNA is TGCAGCGTTGGTAGGGGGCATGGCTGCACCTTC.